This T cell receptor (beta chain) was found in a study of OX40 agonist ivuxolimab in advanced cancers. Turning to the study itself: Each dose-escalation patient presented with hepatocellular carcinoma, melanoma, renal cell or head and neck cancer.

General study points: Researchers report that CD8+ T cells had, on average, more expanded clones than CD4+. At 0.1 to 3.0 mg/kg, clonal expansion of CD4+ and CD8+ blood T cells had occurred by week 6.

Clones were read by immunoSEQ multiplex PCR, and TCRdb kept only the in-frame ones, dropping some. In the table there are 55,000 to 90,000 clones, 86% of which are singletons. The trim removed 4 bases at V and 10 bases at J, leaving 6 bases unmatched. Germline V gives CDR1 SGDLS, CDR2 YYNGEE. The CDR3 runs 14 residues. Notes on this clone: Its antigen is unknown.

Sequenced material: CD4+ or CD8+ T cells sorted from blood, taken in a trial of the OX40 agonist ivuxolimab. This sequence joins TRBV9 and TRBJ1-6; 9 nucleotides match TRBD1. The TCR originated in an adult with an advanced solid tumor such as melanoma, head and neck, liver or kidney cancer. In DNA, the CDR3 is TGTGCCAGCAGCAAACAGGGGGCGAGATCACCCCTCCACTTT. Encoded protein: CASSKQGARSPLHF.